This paragraph covers one T cell receptor beta chain sequence. Profiling relied on immunoSEQ multiplex PCR, and the TCRdb table lists in-frame clones only, not all of them. The table shows about 76,000 clones, with 92% occurring only once. These data belong to a study of T cell changes during pregnancy in multiple sclerosis. V dropped 6 bases and J dropped 9; count of bases not matched to a gene: 11. The CDR3 loop spans 14 amino acids. Per germline, CDR1 SGHVS and CDR2 FNYEAQ. The sequenced sample was peripheral blood, obtained after pregnancy. The chain uses TRBV7-6 and TRBJ2-7; 10 positions agree with TRBD2. This receptor was taken from a female donor in good health, enrolled as a control in a pregnancy study. This chain's CDR3 is CASSTTSGPRRQYF. The CDR3 DNA reads as TGTGCCAGCAGTACGACTAGCGGGCCCCGGAGGCAGTACTTC.